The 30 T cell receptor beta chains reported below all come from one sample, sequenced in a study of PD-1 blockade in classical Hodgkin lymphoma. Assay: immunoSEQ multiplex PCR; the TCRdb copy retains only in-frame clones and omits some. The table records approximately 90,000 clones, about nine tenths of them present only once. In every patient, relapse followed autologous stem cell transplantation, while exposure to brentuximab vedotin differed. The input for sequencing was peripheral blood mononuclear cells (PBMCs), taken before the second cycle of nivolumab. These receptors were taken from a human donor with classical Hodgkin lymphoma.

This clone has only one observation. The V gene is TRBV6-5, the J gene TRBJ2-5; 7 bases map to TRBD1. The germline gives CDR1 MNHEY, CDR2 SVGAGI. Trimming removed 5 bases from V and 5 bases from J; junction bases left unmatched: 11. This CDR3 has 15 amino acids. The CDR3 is CASSRTGTAWETQYF. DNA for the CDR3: TGTGCCAGCAGTCGTACCGGGACAGCTTGGGAGACCCAGTACTTC.

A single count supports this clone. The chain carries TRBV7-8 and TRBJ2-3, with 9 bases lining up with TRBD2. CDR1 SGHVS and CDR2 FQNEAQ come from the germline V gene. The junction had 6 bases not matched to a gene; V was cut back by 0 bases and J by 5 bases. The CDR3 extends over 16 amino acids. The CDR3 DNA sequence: TGTGCCAGCAGCTTAGCTCTCTTAGCGGGAGTAGATACGCAGTATTTT. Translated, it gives CASSLALLAGVDTQYF.

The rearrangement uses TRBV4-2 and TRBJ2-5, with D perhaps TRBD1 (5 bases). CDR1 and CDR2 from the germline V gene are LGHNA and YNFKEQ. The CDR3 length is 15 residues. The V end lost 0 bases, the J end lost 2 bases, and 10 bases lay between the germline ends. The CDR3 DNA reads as TGTGCCAGCAGCCAAGAAGGGGCGGAACAAGAGACCCAGTACTTC. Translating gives CASSQEGAEQETQYF.

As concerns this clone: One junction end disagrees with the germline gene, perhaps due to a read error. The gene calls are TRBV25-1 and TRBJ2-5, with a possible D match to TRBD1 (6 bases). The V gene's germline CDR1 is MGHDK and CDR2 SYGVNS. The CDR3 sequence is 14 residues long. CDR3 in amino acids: CASAPHLVGAPEDF. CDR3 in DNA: TGTGCCAGCGCCCCCCATTTAGTGGGGGCCCCAGAGGACTTC. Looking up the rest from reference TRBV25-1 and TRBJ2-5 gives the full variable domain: EADIYQTPRYLVIGTGKKITLECSQTMGHDKMYWYQQDPGMELHLIHYSYGVNSTEKGDLSSESTVSRIRTEHFPLTLESARPSHTSQYLCASAPHLVGAPEDFGPGTRLLVL.

The CDR3 nucleotides are TGTGCCACTAAGGTTGGGCCTACTAGCACAGATACGCAGTATTTT. Its protein is CATKVGPTSTDTQYF. The V and J genes are TRBV27 and TRBJ2-3, with no clear D. This CDR3 is 15 amino acids long. Germline loops: CDR1 MNHEY, CDR2 SMNVEV (reference sequence). V gave up 10 bases and J gave up 0 bases, with 17 bases separating them.

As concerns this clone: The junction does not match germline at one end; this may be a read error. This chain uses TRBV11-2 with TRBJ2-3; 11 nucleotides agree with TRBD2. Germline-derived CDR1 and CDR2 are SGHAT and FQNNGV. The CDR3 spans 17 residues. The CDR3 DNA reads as TGTGCCAGCAGCCGTACTAGCGGGGGTCGATTCACAGATGCGCAGTATTTT. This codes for CASSRTSGGRFTDAQYF.

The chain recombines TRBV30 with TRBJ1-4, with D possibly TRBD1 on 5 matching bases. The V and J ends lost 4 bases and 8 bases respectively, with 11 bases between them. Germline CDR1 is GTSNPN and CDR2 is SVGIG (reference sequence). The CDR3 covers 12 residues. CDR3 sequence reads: CAWKGVGEKLFF. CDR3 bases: TGTGCCTGGAAAGGGGTGGGAGAAAAACTGTTTTTT.

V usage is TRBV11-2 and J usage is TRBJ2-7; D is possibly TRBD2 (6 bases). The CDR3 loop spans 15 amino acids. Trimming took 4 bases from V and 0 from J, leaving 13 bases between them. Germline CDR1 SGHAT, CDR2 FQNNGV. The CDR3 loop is CASSSTHGSSYEQYF. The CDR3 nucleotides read TGTGCCAGCAGCTCAACCCACGGGAGCTCCTACGAGCAGTACTTC.

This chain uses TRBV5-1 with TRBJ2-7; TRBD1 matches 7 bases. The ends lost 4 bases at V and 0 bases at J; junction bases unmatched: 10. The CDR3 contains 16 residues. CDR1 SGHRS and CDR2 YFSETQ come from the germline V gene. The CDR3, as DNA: TGCGCCAGCAGCGGGGGACAGACCTCACCCTCCTACGAGCAGTACTTC. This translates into CASSGGQTSPSYEQYF.

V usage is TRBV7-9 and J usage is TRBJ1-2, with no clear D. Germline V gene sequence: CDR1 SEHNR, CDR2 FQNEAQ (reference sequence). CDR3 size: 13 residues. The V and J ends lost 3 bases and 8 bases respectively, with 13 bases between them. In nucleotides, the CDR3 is TGTGCCAGCAGCTTTGTACTAAGGCGGGGCTACACCTTC. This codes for CASSFVLRRGYTF.

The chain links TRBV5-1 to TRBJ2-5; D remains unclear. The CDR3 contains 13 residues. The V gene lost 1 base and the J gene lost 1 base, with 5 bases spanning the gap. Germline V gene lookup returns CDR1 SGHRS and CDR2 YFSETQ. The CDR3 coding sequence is TGCGCCAGCAGCTTGCCAGGCCAAGAGACCCAGTACTTC. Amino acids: CASSLPGQETQYF.

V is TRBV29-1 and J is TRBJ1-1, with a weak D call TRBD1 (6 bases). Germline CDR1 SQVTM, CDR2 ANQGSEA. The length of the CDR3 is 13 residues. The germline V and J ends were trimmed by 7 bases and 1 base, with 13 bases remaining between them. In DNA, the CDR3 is TGCAGCGCCTGGACAGAGCGGAACACTGAAGCTTTCTTT. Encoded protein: CSAWTERNTEAFF.

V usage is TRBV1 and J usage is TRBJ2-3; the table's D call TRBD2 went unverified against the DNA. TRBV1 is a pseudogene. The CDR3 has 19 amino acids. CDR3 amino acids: CTSSQVPASGNPSTDTQYF. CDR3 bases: TGCACCAGCAGCCAAGTGCCGGCTAGCGGGAATCCTAGCACAGATACGCAGTATTTT.

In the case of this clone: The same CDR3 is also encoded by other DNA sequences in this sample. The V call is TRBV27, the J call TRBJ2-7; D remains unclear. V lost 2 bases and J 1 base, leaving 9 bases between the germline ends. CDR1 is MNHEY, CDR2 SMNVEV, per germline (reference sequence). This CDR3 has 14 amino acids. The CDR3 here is CASSLGLGSYEQYF. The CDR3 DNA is TGTGCCAGCAGTTTAGGGTTGGGGTCCTACGAGCAGTACTTC.

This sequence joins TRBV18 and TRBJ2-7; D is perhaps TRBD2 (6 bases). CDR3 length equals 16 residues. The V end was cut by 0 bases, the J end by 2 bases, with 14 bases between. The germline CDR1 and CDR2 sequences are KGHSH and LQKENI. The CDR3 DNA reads TGTGCCAGCTCACCACCGGGACTCCTTAACGCCTACGAGCAGTACTTC. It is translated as CASSPPGLLNAYEQYF. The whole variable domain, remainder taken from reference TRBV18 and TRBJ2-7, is NAGVMQNPRHLVRRRGQEARLRCSPMKGHSHVYWYRQLPEEGLKFMVYLQKENIIDESGMPKERFSAEFPKEGPSILRIQQVVRGDSAAYFCASSPPGLLNAYEQYFGPGTRLTVT.

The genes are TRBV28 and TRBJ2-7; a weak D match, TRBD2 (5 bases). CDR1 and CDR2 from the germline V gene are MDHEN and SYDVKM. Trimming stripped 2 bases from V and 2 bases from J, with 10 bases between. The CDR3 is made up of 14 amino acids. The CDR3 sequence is CASSLMERTYEQYF. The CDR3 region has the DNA TGTGCCAGCAGTTTAATGGAGCGGACCTACGAGCAGTACTTC.

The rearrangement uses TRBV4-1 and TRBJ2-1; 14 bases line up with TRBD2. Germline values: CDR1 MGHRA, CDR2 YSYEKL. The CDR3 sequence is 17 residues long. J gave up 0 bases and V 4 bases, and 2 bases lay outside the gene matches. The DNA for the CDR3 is TGCGCCAGCAGCCTGGGACTAGCGGGAGACTCCTACAATGAGCAGTTCTTC. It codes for CASSLGLAGDSYNEQFF.

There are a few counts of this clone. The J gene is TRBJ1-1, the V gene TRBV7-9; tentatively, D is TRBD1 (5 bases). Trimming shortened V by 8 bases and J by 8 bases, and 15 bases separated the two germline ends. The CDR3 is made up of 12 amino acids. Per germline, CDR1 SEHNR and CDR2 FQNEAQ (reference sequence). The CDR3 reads CASDLGGGEAFF. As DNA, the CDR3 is TGTGCCAGCGATCTGGGGGGTGGAGAAGCTTTCTTT.

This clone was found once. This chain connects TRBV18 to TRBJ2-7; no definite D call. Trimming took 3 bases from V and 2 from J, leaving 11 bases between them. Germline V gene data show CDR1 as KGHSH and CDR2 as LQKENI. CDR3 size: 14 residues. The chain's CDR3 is CASSPTLSPYEQYF. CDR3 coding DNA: TGTGCCAGCTCACCCACTCTGTCACCCTACGAGCAGTACTTC.

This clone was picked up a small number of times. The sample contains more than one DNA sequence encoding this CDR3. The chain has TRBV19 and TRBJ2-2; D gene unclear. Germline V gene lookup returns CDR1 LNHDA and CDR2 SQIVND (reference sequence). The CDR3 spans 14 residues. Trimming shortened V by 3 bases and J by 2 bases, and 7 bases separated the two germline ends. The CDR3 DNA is TGTGCCAGTAGTATTCTACTTAACACCGGGGAGCTGTTTTTT. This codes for CASSILLNTGELFF.

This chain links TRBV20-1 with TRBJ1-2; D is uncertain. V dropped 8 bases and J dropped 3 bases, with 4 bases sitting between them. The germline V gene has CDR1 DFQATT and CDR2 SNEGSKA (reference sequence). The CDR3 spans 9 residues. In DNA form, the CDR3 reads TGCAGTCCCGACTATGGCTACACCTTC. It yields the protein CSPDYGYTF.

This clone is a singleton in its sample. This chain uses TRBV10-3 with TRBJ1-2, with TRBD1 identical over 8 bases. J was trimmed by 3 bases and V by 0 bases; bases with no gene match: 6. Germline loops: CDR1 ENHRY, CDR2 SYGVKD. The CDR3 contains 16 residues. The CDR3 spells CAISESTGQGDYGYTF. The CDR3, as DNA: TGTGCCATCAGTGAGTCGACCGGACAGGGCGACTATGGCTACACCTTC.

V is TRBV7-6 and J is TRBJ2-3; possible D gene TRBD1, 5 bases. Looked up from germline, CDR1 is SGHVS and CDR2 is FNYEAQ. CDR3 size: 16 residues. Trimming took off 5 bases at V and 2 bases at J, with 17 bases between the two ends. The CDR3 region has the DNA TGTGCCAGCAGCCCCCTAGGGGCGCTTTACACAGATACGCAGTATTTT. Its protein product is CASSPLGALYTDTQYF. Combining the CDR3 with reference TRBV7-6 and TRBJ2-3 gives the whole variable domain GAGVSQSPRYKVTKRGQDVALRCDPISGHVSLYWYRQALGQGPEFLTYFNYEAQQDKSGLPNDRFSAERPEGSISTLTIQRTEQRDSAMYRCASSPLGALYTDTQYFGPGTRLTVL.

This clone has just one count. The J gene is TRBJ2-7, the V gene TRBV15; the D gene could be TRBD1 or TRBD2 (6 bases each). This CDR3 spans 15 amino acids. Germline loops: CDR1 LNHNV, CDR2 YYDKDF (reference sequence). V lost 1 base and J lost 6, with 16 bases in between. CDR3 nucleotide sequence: TGTGCCACCAGCAGAGGGGGGGCAGGTAGGGGCGAGCAGTACTTC. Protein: CATSRGGAGRGEQYF.

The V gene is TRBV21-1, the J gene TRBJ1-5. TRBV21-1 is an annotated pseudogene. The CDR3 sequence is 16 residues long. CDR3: CASSKGRNRGNQPQHF. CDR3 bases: TGTGCCAGCAGCAAAGGACGGAATCGAGGCAATCAGCCCCAGCATTTT.

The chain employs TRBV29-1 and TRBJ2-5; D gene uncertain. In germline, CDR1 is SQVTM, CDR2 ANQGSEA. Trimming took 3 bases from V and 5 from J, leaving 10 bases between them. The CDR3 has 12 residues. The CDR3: CSVDFFGETQYF. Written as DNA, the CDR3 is TGCAGCGTTGACTTCTTCGGGGAGACCCAGTACTTC.

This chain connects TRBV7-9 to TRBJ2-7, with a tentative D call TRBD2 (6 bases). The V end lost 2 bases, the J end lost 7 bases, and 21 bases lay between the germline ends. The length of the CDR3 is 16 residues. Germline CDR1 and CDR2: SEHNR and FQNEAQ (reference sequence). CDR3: CASSLLGLGGREEQYF. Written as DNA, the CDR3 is TGTGCCAGCAGCTTACTGGGGCTGGGGGGAAGAGAAGAGCAGTACTTC.

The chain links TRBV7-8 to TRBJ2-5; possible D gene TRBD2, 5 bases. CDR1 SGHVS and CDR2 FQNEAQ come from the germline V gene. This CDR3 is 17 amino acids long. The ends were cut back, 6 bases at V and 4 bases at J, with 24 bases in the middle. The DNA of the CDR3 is TGTGCCAGCAGATTCCTGGTGGACTCCGCTTGGGGAGAGACCCAGTACTTC. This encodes CASRFLVDSAWGETQYF.

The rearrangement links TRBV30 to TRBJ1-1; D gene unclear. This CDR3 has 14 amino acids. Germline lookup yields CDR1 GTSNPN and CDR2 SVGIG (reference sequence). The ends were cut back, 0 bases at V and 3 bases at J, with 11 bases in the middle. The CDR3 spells CAWSVGGVDTEAFF. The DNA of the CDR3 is TGTGCCTGGAGTGTAGGAGGTGTGGACACTGAAGCTTTCTTT.

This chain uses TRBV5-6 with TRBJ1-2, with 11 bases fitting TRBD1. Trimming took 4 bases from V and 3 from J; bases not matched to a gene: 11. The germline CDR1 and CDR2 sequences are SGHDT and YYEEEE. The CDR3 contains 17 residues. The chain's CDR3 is CASSRAGTGGFDYGYTF. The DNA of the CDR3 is TGTGCCAGCAGCAGGGCCGGGACAGGGGGATTTGACTATGGCTACACCTTC.